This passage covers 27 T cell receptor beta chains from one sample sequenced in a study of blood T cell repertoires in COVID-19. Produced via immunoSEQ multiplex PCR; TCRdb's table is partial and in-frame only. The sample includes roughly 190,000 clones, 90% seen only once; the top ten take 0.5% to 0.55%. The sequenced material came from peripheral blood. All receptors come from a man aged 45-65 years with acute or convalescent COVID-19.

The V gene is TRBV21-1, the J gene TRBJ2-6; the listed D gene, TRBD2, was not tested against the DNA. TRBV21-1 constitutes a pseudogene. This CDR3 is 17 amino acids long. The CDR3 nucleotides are TGTGCCAGCAGCAAAGTTGAAGAACTTTCTGGGGCCAACGTCCTGACTTTC. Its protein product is CASSKVEELSGANVLTF.

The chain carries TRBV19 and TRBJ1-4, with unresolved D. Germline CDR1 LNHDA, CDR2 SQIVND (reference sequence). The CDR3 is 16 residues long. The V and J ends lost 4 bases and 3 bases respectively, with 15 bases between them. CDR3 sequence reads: CASSTSGEVANEKLFF. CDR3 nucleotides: TGTGCCAGTAGTACCTCCGGGGAGGTGGCTAATGAAAAACTGTTTTTT.

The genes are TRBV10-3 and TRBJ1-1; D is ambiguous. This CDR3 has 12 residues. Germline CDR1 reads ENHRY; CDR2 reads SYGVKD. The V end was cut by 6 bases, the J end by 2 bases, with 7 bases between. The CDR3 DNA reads TGTGCCATCAGGGGCTACAACACTGAAGCTTTCTTT. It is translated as CAIRGYNTEAFF.

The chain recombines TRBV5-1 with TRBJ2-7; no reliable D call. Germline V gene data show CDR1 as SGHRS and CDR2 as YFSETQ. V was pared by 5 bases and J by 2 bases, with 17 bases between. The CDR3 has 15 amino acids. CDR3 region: CASRLSISATYEQYF. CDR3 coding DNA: TGCGCCAGCAGACTATCCATAAGCGCGACCTACGAGCAGTACTTC.

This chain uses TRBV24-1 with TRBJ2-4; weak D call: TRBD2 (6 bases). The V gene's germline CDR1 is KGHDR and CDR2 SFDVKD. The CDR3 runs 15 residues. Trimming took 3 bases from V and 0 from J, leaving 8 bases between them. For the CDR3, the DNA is TGTGCCACCAGTGATGGGGGACTAGCCAAAAACATTCAGTACTTC. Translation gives CATSDGGLAKNIQYF.

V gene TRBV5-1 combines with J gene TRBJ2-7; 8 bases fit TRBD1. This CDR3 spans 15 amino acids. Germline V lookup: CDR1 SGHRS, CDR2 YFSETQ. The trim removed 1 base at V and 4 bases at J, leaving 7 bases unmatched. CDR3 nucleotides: TGCGCCAGCAGCTTGCAGGCAGGGGGCGGGTACGAGCAGTACGTC. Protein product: CASSLQAGGGYEQYV.

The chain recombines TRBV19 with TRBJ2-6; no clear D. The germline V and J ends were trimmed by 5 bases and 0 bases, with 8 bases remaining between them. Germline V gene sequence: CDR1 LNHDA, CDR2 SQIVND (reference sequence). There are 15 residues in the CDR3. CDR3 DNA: TGTGCCAGTAGTGCCTTCGGCTCTGGGGCCAACGTCCTGACTTTC. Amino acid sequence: CASSAFGSGANVLTF. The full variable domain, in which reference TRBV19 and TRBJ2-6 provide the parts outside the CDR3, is DGGITQSPKYLFRKEGQNVTLSCEQNLNHDAMYWYRQDPGQGLRLIYYSQIVNDFQKGDIAEGYSVSREKKESFPLTVTSAQKNPTAFYLCASSAFGSGANVLTFGAGSRLTVL.

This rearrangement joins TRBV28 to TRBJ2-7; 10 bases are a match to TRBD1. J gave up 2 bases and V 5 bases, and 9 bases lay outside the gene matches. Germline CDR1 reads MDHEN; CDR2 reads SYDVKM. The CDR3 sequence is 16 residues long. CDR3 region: CASSGPGTGDPYEQYV. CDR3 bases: TGTGCCAGCAGTGGCCCCGGGACAGGGGACCCCTACGAGCAGTACGTC.

The CDR3 spells CSASRTSGEGETQYF. The CDR3 DNA is TGCAGTGCTAGTCGCACTAGCGGGGAGGGAGAGACCCAGTACTTC. The gene calls are TRBV20-1 and TRBJ2-5, with TRBD2 matching 10 bases. The trim removed 3 bases at V and 4 bases at J, leaving 8 bases unmatched. The CDR3 is made up of 15 amino acids. Germline loops: CDR1 DFQATT, CDR2 SNEGSKA (reference sequence).

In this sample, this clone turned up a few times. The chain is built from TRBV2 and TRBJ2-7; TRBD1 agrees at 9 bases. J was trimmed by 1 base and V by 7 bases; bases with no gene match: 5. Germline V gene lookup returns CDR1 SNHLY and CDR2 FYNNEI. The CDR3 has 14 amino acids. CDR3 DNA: TGTGCCAGCAACCAGGGACAGGGTTCCTACGAGCAGTACTTC. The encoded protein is CASNQGQGSYEQYF.

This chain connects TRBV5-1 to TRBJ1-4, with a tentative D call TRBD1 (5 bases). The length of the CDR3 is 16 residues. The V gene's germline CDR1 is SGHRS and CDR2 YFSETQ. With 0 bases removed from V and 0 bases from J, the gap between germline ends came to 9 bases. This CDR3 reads CASSLVPGATNEKLFF. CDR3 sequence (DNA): TGCGCCAGCAGCTTGGTCCCGGGGGCAACTAATGAAAAACTGTTTTTT.

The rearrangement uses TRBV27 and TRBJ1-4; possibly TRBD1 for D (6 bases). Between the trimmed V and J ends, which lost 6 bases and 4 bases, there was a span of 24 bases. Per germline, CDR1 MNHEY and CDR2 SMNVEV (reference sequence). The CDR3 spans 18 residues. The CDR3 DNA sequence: TGTGCCAGCAGACCCGGGGGGGGGCTTCTCGGGAATAATGAAAAACTGTTTTTT. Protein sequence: CASRPGGGLLGNNEKLFF.

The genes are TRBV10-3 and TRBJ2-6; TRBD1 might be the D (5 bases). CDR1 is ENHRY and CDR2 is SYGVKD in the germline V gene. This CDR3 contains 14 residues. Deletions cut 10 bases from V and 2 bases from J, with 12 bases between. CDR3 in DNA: TGTGCCACATCGCAGGGAACTGGGGCCAACGTCCTGACTTTC. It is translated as CATSQGTGANVLTF.

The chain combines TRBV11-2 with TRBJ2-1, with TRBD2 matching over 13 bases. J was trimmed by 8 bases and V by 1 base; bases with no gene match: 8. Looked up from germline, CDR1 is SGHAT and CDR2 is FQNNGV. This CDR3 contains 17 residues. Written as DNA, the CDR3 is TGTGCCAGCAGCTTAGCGGGACTAGCGGGAACCGTTGATGAGCAGTTCTTC. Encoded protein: CASSLAGLAGTVDEQFF.

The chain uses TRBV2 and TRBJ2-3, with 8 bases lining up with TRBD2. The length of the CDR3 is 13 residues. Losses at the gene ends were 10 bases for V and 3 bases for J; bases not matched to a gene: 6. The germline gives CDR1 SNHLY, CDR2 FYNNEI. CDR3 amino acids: CATGASGTDTQYF. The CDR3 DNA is TGTGCCACCGGGGCTAGCGGGACAGATACGCAGTATTTT.

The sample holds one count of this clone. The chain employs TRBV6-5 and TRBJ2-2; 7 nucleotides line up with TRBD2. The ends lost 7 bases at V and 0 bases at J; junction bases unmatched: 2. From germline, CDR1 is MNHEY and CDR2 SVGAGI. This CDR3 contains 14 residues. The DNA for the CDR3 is TGTGCCAGCAACGGACTAGCGAACACCGGGGAGCTGTTTTTT. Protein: CASNGLANTGELFF.

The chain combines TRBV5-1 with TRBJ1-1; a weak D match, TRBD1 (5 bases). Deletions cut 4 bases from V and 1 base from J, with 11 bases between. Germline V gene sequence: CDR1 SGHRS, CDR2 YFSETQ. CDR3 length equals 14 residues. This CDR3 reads CASSDPGQNTEAFF. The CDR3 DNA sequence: TGCGCCAGCAGCGACCCCGGACAGAACACTGAAGCTTTCTTT.

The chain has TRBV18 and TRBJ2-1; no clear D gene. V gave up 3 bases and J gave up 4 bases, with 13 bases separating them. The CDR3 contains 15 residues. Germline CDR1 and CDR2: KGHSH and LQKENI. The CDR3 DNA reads TGTGCCAGCTCACCCTTAAACACTAAGTACAATGAGCAGTTCTTC. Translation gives CASSPLNTKYNEQFF.

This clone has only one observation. The CDR3 sequence: CASSTGNTEAFF. DNA for the CDR3: TGTGCCAGCAGCACAGGAAACACTGAAGCTTTCTTT. The gene calls are TRBV6-5 and TRBJ1-1; D might be TRBD1 (5 bases). This CDR3 contains 12 residues. CDR1 and CDR2 (germline): MNHEY, SVGAGI. The V and J ends lost 6 bases and 2 bases respectively, with 7 bases between them.

The DNA for the CDR3 is TGTGCCAGCTCACCACCGGAAGCAGGGTTGTGGAACACTGAAGCTTTCTTT. Protein product: CASSPPEAGLWNTEAFF. This chain uses TRBV18 with TRBJ1-1; possibly TRBD1 for D (5 bases). Per germline, CDR1 KGHSH and CDR2 LQKENI. V gave up 0 bases and J gave up 1 base, with 15 bases separating them. CDR3 length: 17 residues.

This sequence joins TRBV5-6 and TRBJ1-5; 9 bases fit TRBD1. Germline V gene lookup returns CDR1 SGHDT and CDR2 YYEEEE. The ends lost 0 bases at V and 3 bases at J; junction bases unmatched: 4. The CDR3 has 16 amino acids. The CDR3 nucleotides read TGTGCCAGCAGCTTGGGGACAGGGGTCAACAATCAGCCCCAGCATTTT. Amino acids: CASSLGTGVNNQPQHF. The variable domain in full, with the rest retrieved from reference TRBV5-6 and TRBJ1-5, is DAGVTQSPTHLIKTRGQQVTLRCSPKSGHDTVSWYQQALGQGPQFIFQYYEEEERQRGNFPDRFSGHQFPNYSSELNVNALLLGDSALYLCASSLGTGVNNQPQHFGDGTRLSIL.

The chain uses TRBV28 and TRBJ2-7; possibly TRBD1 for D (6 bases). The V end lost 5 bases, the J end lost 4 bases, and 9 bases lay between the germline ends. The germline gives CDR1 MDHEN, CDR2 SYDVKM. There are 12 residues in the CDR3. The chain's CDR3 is CASSRDKYEQYF. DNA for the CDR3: TGTGCCAGCAGTAGGGACAAGTACGAGCAGTACTTC. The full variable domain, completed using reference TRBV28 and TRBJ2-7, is DVKVTQSSRYLVKRTGEKVFLECVQDMDHENMFWYRQDPGLGLRLIYFSYDVKMKEKGDIPEGYSVSREKKERFSLILESASTNQTSMYLCASSRDKYEQYFGPGTRLTVT.

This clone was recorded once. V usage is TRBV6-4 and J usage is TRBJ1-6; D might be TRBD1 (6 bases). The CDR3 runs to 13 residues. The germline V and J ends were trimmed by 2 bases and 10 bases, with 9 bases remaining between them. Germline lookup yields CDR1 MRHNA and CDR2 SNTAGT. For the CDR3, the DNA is TGTGCCAGCAGTGACAACAGGGACTCACCCCTCCACTTT. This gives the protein CASSDNRDSPLHF.

This CDR3 reads CSPGVQETQYF. In DNA form, the CDR3 reads TGCAGTCCCGGGGTCCAAGAGACCCAGTACTTC. V is TRBV20-1 and J is TRBJ2-5; maybe TRBD2 (5 bases). Germline assignment: CDR1 DFQATT and CDR2 SNEGSKA (reference sequence). This CDR3 contains 11 residues. V shed 8 bases and J shed 1 base, with 8 bases lying between them.

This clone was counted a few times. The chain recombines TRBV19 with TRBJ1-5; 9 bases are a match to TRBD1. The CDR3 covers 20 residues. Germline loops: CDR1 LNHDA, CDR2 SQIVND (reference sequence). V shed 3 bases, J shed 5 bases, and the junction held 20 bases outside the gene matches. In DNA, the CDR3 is TGTGCCAGTAGTATGAAGAAGGGGGGGCACAGGGGGCCTTGGGATCAGCCCCAGCATTTT. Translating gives CASSMKKGGHRGPWDQPQHF.

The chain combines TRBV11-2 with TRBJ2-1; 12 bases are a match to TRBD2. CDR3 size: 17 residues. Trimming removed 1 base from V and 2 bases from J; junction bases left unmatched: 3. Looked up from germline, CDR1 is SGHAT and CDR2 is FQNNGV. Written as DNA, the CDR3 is TGTGCCAGCAGCTTAGGTTCTAGCGGGAGGGCCTACAATGAGCAGTTCTTC. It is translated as CASSLGSSGRAYNEQFF.

The CDR3 sequence is CASSQDPGIPYGYTF. The CDR3 region has the DNA TGTGCCAGCAGCCAAGACCCCGGGATTCCCTATGGCTACACCTTC. The rearrangement joins TRBV14 to TRBJ1-2; unclear D gene. Trimming cost V 0 bases and J 4 bases, with 12 bases left between them. Germline CDR1 and CDR2: SGHDN and FVKESK. The CDR3 contains 15 residues.